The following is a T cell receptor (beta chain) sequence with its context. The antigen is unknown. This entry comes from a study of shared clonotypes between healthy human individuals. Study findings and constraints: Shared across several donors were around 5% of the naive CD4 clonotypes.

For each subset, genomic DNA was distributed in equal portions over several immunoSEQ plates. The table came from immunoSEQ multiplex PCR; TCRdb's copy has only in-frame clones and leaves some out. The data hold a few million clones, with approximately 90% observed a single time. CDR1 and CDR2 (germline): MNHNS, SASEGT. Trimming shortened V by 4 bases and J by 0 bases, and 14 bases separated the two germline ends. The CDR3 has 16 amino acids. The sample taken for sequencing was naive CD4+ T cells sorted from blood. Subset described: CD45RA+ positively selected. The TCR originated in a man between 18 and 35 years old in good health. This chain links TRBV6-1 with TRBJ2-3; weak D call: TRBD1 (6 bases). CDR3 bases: TGTGCCAGCAGTGGGGGACAAAGGTTTAGCACAGATACGCAGTATTTT. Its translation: CASSGGQRFSTDTQYF.